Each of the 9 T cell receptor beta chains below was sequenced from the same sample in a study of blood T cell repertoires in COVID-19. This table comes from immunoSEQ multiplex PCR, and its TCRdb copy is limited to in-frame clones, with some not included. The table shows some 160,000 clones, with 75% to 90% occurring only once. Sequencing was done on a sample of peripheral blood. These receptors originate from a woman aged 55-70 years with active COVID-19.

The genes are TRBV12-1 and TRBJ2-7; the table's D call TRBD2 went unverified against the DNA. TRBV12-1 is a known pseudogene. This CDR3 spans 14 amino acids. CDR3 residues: CASSPGSEPYEQYF. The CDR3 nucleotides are TGTGCCAGCAGCCCCGGGTCCGAGCCCTACGAGCAGTACTTC.

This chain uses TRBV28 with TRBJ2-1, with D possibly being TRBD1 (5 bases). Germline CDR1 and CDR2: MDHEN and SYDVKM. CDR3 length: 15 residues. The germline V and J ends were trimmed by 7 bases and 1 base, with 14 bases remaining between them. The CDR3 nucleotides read TGTGCCAGCAAGACAGCCTCCGGATCCTACAATGAGCAGTTCTTC. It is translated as CASKTASGSYNEQFF.

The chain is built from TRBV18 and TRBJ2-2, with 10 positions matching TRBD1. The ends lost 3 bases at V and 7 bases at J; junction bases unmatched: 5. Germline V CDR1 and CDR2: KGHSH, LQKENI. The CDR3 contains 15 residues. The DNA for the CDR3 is TGTGCCAGCTCACCGCAGGGACAGGGGAACGGGGAGCTGTTTTTT. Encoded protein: CASSPQGQGNGELFF.

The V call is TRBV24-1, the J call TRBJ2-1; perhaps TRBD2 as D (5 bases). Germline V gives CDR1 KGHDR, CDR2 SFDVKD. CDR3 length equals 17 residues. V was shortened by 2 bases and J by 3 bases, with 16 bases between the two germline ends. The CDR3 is CATSDSYPTRGYNEQFF. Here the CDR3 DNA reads TGTGCCACCAGTGATTCCTATCCCACTAGAGGCTACAATGAGCAGTTCTTC.

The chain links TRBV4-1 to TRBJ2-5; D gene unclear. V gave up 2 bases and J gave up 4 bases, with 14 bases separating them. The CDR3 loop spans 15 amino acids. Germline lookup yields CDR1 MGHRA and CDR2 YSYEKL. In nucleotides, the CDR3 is TGCGCCAGCAGCCAAATTTTTTATTCGGGAGAGACCCAGTACTTC. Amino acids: CASSQIFYSGETQYF.

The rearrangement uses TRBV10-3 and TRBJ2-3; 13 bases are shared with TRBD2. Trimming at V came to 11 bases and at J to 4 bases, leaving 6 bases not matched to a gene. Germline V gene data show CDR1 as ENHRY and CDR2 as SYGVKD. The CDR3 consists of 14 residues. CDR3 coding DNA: TGTGCCGTAGGGACTAGCGGGGTCCCAGATACGCAGTATTTT. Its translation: CAVGTSGVPDTQYF.

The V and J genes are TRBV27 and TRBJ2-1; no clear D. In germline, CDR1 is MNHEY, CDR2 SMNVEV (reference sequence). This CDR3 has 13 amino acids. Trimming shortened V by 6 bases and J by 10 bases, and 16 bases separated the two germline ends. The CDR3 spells CASSVLGFTEQFF. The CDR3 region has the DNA TGTGCCAGCAGCGTACTGGGCTTCACGGAGCAGTTCTTC.

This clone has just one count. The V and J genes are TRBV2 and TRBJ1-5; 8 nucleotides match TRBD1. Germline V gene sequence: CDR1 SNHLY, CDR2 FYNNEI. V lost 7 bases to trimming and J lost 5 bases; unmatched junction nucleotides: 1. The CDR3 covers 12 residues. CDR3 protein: CASTTGDQPQHF. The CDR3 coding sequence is TGTGCCAGCACGACAGGGGATCAGCCCCAGCATTTT.

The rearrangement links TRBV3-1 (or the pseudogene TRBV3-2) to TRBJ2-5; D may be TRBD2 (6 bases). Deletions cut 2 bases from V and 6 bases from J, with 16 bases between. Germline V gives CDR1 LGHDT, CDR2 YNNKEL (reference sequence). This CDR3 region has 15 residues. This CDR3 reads CASSQKGLRTKTQYF. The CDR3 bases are TGTGCCAGCAGCCAAAAGGGACTCCGGACCAAGACCCAGTACTTC.